This TCR beta chain was found in a study of PD-1 blockade in classical Hodgkin lymphoma. Notes on the study in general: Patients newly diagnosed and complete responders had comparable baseline diversity. Diversity in CD4+ TCRs, unlike that measured in CD8+ TCRs, had risen significantly by C4D1.

Concerning this clone itself: The antigen remains unidentified.

Data came from immunoSEQ multiplex PCR; TCRdb stores just in-frame clones and leaves some out. The repertoire has 15,000 or so clones, about 80% of them found once; the top ten carry 22%. Each patient's relapse followed autologous stem cell transplantation, and brentuximab vedotin exposure varied. Best outcomes ranged across complete response, partial response and progressive disease. CDR1 and CDR2 from the germline V gene are MNHEY and SVGAGI. The V end was cut by 2 bases, the J end by 2 bases, with 9 bases between. The length of the CDR3 is 15 residues. The chain uses TRBV6-5 and TRBJ2-2; D remains ambiguous. The clonotype originates from a human donor with classical Hodgkin lymphoma. Sample: peripheral blood mononuclear cells (PBMCs), taken at baseline. The DNA for the CDR3 is TGTGCCAGCAGTTACGGCCAGACTAACACCGGGGAGCTGTTTTTT. Its protein product is CASSYGQTNTGELFF.